This is a list of T cell receptor beta chains from one sample in a study of graft-versus-host responses after intestinal transplantation. This table comes from immunoSEQ multiplex PCR, and its TCRdb copy is limited to in-frame clones, with some not included. The sample includes tens of thousands of clones, around 90% of them seen just once. Here the sequenced sample was bone marrow, taken around 720 days after intestinal transplantation. The receptors derive from a human patient who received an intestinal transplant, so some T cells may come from the graft donor. The CDR3 runs from the conserved cysteine through the conserved F or W. The D gene is left open where the match is weak. For some rows the clone size is stated as once, few or many, or as a class when expanded; others skip it.

j_gene	d_gene	abundance	v_gene	CDR3nt	CDR3aa
TRBJ1-2	.	.	TRBV6-5	TGTGCCAGCAGTTACGGCCTGGGCTACACCTTC	CASSYGLGYTF
TRBJ1-1	.	.	TRBV19	TGTGCCAGTAGTATAGGAGGGGCCGGCACTGAAGCTTTCTTT	CASSIGGAGTEAFF
TRBJ2-7	TRBD1	.	TRBV5-1	TGCGCCAGCAGCTTGGCCGGGACAGGGTACGAGCAGTACTTC	CASSLAGTGYEQYF
TRBJ1-1	.	.	TRBV4-1	TGCGCCAGCAGCGGATGGGGGCAATACACTGAAGCTTTCTTT	CASSGWGQYTEAFF
TRBJ1-5	TRBD1	few	TRBV6-5	TGTGCCAGCAGTAGACAGGGGAATCAGCCCCAGCATTTT	CASSRQGNQPQHF
TRBJ1-1	.	.	TRBV5-1	TGCGCCAGCTGCGCCTCGGGCCTGAACACTGAAGCTTTCTTT	CASCASGLNTEAFF
TRBJ2-2	.	.	TRBV30	TGTGCCTGGAGTGTAAGGGTCACCGGGGAGCTGTTTTTT	CAWSVRVTGELFF
TRBJ1-4	.	.	TRBV28	TGTGCCAGCAGTGATACGCAGGGGAGGACTAATGAAAAACTGTTTTTT	CASSDTQGRTNEKLFF
TRBJ2-1	.	.	TRBV6-5	TGTGCCAGCAGTTACTCCTTGGGCTACAATGAGCAGTTCTTC	CASSYSLGYNEQFF
TRBJ2-5	.	.	TRBV5-1	TGCGCCAGCAGCCCCCAGTACCAAGAGACCCAGTACTTC	CASSPQYQETQYF
TRBJ2-5	TRBD2	.	TRBV5-4	TGTGCCAGCAGCTTGGCCTGGGGGGGGACAGAGACCCAGTACTTC	CASSLAWGGTETQYF